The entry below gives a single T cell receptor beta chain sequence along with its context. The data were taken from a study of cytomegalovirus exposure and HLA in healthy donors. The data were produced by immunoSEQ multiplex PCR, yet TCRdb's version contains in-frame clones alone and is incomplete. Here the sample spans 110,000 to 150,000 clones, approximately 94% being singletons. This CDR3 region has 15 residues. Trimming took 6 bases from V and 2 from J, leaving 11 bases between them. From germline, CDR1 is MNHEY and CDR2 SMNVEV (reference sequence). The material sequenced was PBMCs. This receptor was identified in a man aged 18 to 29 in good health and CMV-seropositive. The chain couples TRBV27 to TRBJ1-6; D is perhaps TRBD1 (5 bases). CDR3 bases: TGTGCCAGCAGCCCACAGGTCCCCTATAATTCACCCCTCCACTTT. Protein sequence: CASSPQVPYNSPLHF.